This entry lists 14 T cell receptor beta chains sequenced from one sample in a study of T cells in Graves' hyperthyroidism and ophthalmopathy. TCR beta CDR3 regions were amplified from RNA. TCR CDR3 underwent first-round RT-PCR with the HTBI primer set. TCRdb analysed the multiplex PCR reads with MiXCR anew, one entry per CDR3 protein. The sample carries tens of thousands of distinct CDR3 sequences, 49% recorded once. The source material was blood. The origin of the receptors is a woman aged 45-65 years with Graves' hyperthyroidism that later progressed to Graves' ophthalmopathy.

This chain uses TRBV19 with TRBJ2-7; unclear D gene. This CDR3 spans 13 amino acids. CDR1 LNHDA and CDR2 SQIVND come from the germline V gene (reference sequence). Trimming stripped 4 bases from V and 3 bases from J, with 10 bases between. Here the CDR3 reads CASSTGRYYEQYF. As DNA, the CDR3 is TGTGCCAGTAGTACCGGACGATACTACGAGCAGTACTTC.

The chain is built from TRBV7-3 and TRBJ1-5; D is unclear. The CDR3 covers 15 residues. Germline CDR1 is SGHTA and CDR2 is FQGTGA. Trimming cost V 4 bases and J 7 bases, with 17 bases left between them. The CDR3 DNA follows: TGTGCCAGCAGCTCGACGACCCAGGCCGGGCAGCCCCAGCATTTT. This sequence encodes CASSSTTQAGQPQHF.

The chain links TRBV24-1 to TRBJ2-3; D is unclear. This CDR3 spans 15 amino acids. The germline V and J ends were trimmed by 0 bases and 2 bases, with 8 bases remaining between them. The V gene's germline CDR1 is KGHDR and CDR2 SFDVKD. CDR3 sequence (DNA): TGTGCCACCAGTGATTTGCCAGACTCCACAGATACGCAGTATTTT. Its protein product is CATSDLPDSTDTQYF.

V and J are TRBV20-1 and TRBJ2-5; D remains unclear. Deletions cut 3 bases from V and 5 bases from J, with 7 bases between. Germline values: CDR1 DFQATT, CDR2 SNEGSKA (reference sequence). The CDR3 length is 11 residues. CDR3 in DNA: TGCAGTGCTAGCTGGGGTGAGACCCAGTACTTC. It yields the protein CSASWGETQYF.

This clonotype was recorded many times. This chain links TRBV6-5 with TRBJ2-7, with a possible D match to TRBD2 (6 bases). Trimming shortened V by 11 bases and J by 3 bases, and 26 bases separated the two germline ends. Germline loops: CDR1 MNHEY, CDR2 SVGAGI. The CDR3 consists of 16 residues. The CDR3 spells CAGVPGLEVLVYEQYF. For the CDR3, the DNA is TGTGCCGGCGTACCGGGACTGGAGGTACTGGTCTACGAGCAGTACTTC.

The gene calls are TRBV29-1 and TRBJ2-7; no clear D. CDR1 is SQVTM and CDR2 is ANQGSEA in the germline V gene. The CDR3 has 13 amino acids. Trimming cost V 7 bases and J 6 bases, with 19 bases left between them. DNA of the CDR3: TGCAGCGCAGAGCAGATAGGAAGAACCGAGCAGTACTTC. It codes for CSAEQIGRTEQYF.

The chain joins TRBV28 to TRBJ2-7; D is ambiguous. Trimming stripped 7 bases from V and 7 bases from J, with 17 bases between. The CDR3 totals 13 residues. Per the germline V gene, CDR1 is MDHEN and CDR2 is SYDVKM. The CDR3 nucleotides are TGTGCCAGCAAAATAGGCCTCCAGGCGGAGCAGTACTTC. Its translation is CASKIGLQAEQYF.

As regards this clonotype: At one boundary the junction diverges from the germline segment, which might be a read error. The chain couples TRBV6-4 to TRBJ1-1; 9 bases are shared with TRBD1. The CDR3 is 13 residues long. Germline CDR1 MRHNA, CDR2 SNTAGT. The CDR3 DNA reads TGTGCCGGCAGACAGGGGGAGAACACTGAAGCGTTCTTT. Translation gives CAGRQGENTEAFF.

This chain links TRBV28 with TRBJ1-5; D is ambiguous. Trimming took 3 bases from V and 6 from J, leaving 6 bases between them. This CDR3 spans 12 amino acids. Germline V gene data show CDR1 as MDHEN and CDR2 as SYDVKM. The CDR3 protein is CASSFFFQPQHF. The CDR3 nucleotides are TGTGCCAGCAGTTTCTTTTTTCAGCCCCAGCATTTT. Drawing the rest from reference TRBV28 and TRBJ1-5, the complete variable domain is DVKVTQSSRYLVKRTGEKVFLECVQDMDHENMFWYRQDPGLGLRLIYFSYDVKMKEKGDIPEGYSVSREKKERFSLILESASTNQTSMYLCASSFFFQPQHFGDGTRLSIL.

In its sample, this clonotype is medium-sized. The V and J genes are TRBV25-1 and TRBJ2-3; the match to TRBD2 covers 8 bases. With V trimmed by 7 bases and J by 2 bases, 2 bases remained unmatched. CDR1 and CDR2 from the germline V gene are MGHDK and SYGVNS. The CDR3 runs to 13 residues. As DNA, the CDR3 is TGTGCCAGCAATAGCGGGAACACAGATACGCAGTATTTT. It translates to CASNSGNTDTQYF.

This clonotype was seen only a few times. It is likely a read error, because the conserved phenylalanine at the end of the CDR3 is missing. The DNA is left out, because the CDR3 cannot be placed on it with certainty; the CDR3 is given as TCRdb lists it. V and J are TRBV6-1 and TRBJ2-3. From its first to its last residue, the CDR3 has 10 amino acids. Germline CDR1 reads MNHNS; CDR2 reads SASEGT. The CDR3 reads CASSEATALH.

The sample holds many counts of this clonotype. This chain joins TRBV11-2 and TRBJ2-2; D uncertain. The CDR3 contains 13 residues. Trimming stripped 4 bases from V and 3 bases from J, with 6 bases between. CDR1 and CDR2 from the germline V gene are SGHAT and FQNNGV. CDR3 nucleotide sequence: TGTGCCAGCAGCTCGGCTTACACCGGGGAGCTGTTTTTT. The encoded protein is CASSSAYTGELFF.

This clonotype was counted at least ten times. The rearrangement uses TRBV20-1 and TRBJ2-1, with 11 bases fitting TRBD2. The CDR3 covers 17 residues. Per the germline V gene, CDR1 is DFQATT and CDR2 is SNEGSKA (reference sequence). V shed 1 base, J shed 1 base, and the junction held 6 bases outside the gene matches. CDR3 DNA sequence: TGCAGTGCTAGAGGACTAGCGGGAAAGTTGTCCTACAATGAGCAGTTCTTC. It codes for CSARGLAGKLSYNEQFF.

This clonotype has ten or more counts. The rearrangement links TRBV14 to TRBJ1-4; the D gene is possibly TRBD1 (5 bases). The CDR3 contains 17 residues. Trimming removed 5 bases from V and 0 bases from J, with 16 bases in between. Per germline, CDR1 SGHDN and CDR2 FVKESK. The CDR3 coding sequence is TGTGCCAGCAGCGCACACGGGACGGTTGCAACTAATGAAAAACTGTTTTTT. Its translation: CASSAHGTVATNEKLFF.